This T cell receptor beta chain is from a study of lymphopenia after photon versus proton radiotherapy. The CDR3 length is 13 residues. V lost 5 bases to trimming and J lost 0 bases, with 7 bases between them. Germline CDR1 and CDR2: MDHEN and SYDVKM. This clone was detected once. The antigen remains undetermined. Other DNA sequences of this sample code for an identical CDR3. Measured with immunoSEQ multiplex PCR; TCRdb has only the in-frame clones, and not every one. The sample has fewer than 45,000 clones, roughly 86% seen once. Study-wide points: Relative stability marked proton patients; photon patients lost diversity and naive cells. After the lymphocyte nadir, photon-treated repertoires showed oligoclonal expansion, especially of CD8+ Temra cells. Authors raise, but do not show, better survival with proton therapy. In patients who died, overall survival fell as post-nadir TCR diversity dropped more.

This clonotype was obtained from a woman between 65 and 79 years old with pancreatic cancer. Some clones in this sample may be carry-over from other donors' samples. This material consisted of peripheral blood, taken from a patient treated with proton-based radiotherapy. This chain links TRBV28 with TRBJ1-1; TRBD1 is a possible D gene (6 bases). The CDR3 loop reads CASSGTMNTEAFF. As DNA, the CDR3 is TGTGCCAGCAGTGGGACAATGAACACTGAAGCTTTCTTT.